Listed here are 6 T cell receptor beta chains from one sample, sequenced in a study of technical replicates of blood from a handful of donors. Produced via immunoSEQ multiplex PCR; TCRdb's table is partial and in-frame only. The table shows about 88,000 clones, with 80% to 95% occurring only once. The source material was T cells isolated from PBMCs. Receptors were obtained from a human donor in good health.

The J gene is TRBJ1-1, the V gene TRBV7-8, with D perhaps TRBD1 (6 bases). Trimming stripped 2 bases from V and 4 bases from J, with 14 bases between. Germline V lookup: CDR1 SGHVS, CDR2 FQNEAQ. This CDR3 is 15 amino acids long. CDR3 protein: CASSLTPGAATEAFF. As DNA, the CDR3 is TGTGCCAGCAGCTTAACCCCAGGGGCCGCCACTGAAGCTTTCTTT. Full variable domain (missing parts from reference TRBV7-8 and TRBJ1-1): GAGVSQSPRYKVAKRGQDVALRCDPISGHVSLFWYQQALGQGPEFLTYFQNEAQLDKSGLPSDRFFAERPEGSVSTLKIQRTQQEDSAVYLCASSLTPGAATEAFFGQGTRLTVV.

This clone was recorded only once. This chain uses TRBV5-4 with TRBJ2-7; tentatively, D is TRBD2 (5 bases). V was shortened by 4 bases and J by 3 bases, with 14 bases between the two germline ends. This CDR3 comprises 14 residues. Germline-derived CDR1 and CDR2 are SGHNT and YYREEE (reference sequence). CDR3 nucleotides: TGTGCCAGCAGCGCGTATAGCGAGGTCTACGAGCAGTACTTC. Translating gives CASSAYSEVYEQYF.

CDR3 in DNA: TGTGCCAGCAGTTTAGAAGCCGAACGAATCTACGAGCAGTACTTC. It is translated as CASSLEAERIYEQYF. V usage is TRBV27 and J usage is TRBJ2-7; D is unresolved. The CDR3 covers 15 residues. CDR1 is MNHEY and CDR2 is SMNVEV in the germline V gene (reference sequence). The V gene lost 2 bases and the J gene lost 3 bases, with 14 bases spanning the gap.

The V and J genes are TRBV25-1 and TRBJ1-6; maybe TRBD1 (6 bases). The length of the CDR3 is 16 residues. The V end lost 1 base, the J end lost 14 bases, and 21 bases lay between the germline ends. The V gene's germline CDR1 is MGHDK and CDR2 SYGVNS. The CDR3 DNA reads TGTGCCAGCAGTGAATCCCGTGCCTCAGACAGGCAATCCCTCCACTTT. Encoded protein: CASSESRASDRQSLHF.

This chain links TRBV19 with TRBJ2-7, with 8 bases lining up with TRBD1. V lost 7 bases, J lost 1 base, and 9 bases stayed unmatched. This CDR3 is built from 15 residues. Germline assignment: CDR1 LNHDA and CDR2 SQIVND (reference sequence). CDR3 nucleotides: TGTGCCAGTAAACCAGACAGGGGTGTTTCCTACGAGCAGTACTTC. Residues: CASKPDRGVSYEQYF.

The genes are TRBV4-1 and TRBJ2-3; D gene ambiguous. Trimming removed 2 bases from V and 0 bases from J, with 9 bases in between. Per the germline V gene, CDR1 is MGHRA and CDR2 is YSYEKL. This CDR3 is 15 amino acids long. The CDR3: CASSQLAPSTDTQYF. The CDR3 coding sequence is TGCGCCAGCAGCCAACTGGCCCCTAGCACAGATACGCAGTATTTT.